Each of the 30 T cell receptor beta chains below was sequenced from the same sample in a study of T cells after yellow fever vaccination. TCRdb ran MiXCR on the 5' RACE reads and lists one entry per CDR3 protein. The sample comprises about 340,000 distinct CDR3 sequences, about 9.5% of which are singletons, and about a sixth rests with the top ten. The material was PBMCs, obtained on the day of the first yellow fever vaccination. Receptor source: a man younger than 30 who received the YFV17D yellow fever vaccine.

The sample holds a few counts of this clonotype. J is TRBJ1-2 and V is TRBV28; D ambiguous. The CDR3 runs to 13 residues. V lost 6 bases and J 2 bases, leaving 10 bases between the germline ends. The V gene's germline CDR1 is MDHEN and CDR2 SYDVKM. The CDR3 protein is CASSQAPNYGYTF. CDR3 sequence (DNA): TGTGCCAGCAGCCAAGCGCCCAACTATGGCTACACCTTC.

The rearrangement uses TRBV7-9 and TRBJ2-5; D gene ambiguous. CDR3 length: 11 residues. The V end lost 5 bases, the J end lost 4 bases, and 5 bases lay between the germline ends. Germline CDR1 SEHNR, CDR2 FQNEAQ (reference sequence). The CDR3, as DNA: TGTGCCAGCAGCAGTGTAGAGACCCAGTACTTC. Translation gives CASSSVETQYF.

The chain has TRBV7-2 and TRBJ1-2, with no clear D. CDR3 length equals 14 residues. Germline CDR1 and CDR2: SGHTA and FQGNSA. V lost 2 bases and J 4 bases, leaving 11 bases between the germline ends. The CDR3 bases are TGTGCCAGCAGCTTATTTCGGCGGAGCTATGGCTACACCTTC. As protein: CASSLFRRSYGYTF.

The rearrangement links TRBV15 to TRBJ2-1; 14 positions match TRBD2. The length of the CDR3 is 16 residues. Germline CDR1 is LNHNV and CDR2 is YYDKDF (reference sequence). J gave up 5 bases and V 1 base, and 1 base lay outside the gene matches. The CDR3 region is CATSRGLAGGDNEQFF. The CDR3 coding sequence is TGTGCCACCAGCAGAGGACTAGCGGGGGGGGACAATGAGCAGTTCTTC. Combining the CDR3 with reference TRBV15 and TRBJ2-1 gives the whole variable domain DAMVIQNPRYQVTQFGKPVTLSCSQTLNHNVMYWYQQKSSQAPKLLFHYYDKDFNNEADTPDNFQSRRPNTSFCFLDIRSPGLGDTAMYLCATSRGLAGGDNEQFFGPGTRLTVL.

This clonotype has a handful of counts. This sequence joins TRBV6-2 or TRBV6-3 and TRBJ2-3; 9 nucleotides line up with TRBD1. Germline assignment: CDR1 MNHEY and CDR2 SVGEGT. After removal of 2 bases from V and 6 bases from J, the junction contained 6 bases not matched to a gene. The CDR3 runs 15 residues. The DNA of the CDR3 is TGTGCCAGCAGTTACGGGACAGGGTTTGGCGATACGCAGTATTTT. It encodes CASSYGTGFGDTQYF.

The genes are TRBV19 and TRBJ1-1; 8 bases are a match to TRBD1. This CDR3 has 15 amino acids. Looked up from germline, CDR1 is LNHDA and CDR2 is SQIVND (reference sequence). Trimming removed 3 bases from V and 4 bases from J; junction bases left unmatched: 7. For the CDR3, the DNA is TGTGCCAGTAGTATGGACAGGGAAGAAGCCACTGAAGCTTTCTTT. Its protein is CASSMDREEATEAFF. The whole variable domain, filled in from reference TRBV19 and TRBJ1-1, reads DGGITQSPKYLFRKEGQNVTLSCEQNLNHDAMYWYRQDPGQGLRLIYYSQIVNDFQKGDIAEGYSVSREKKESFPLTVTSAQKNPTAFYLCASSMDREEATEAFFGQGTRLTVV.

The sample holds a few counts of this clonotype. The V gene is TRBV2, the J gene TRBJ2-2; TRBD1 is a possible D gene (6 bases). Trimming pared 4 bases from V and 4 bases from J, leaving 13 bases between. Germline CDR1 is SNHLY and CDR2 is FYNNEI. CDR3 length: 15 residues. CDR3 nucleotides: TGTGCCAGCAGTGCCATGCTACAGGGCACCGGGGAGCTGTTTTTT. Protein sequence: CASSAMLQGTGELFF.

This clonotype was detected once. The junction and the germline gene differ at one end; a read error may be behind it. The rearrangement links TRBV3-1 to TRBJ2-3; D possibly matches TRBD1 or TRBD2 (6 bases each). Germline loops: CDR1 LGHDT, CDR2 YNNKEL (reference sequence). The length of the CDR3 is 15 residues. For the CDR3, the DNA is TGTGCCTGCAGCCAGAGGGGGACGGGAGTAGATACGCAGTATTTT. It is translated as CACSQRGTGVDTQYF.

J is TRBJ2-5 and V is TRBV7-9, with D possibly matching TRBD1 (6 bases). Germline V gene sequence: CDR1 SEHNR, CDR2 FQNEAQ (reference sequence). The CDR3 has 14 residues. Trimming pared 5 bases from V and 0 bases from J, leaving 10 bases between. CDR3 loop: CASSQRGYQETQYF. The DNA for the CDR3 is TGTGCCAGCAGCCAGAGGGGGTACCAAGAGACCCAGTACTTC.

This clonotype was found many times. The chain is built from TRBV12-3 or TRBV12-4 and TRBJ1-2; the D is unclear. The CDR3 consists of 14 residues. The ends were cut back, 7 bases at V and 7 bases at J, with 19 bases in the middle. CDR3 amino acids: CASTLGGQLSGYTF. DNA of the CDR3: TGTGCCAGCACCCTCGGCGGGCAGCTATCTGGCTACACCTTC.

The V gene is TRBV10-3, the J gene TRBJ1-5; TRBD1 is a possible D gene (5 bases). The germline V gene encodes CDR1 ENHRY and CDR2 SYGVKD. The ends were cut back, 2 bases at V and 12 bases at J, with 20 bases in the middle. The CDR3 consists of 15 residues. The chain's CDR3 is CAISETNLGARHQHF. The CDR3 DNA is TGTGCCATCAGTGAGACAAACCTAGGGGCCCGCCACCAGCATTTT.

Comments on this clonotype: A single base separates this from a much larger clone, so it may be a read error. No conserved phenylalanine or tryptophan is present at the end of the CDR3, so a read error is the likely explanation. The CDR3 DNA follows: TGCGCCAGCAGCCGAAAAAAGACAGGGGTTGCGGAGACCCAGTACTCC. It yields the protein CASSRKKTGVAETQYS. The chain joins TRBV4-3 to TRBJ2-5, with 8 nucleotides matching TRBD1. This CDR3 region has 16 residues. V shed 4 bases and J 5 bases; nucleotides not matched to a gene: 12. The germline V gene has CDR1 LGHNA and CDR2 YSLEER.

This clonotype was seen repeatedly, ten times or more. The V and J genes are TRBV4-3 and TRBJ2-7; D may be TRBD2 (5 bases). V was trimmed by 0 bases and J by 3 bases, leaving 9 bases between them. CDR3 length: 14 residues. Germline V gives CDR1 LGHNA, CDR2 YSLEER. CDR3 bases: TGCGCCAGCAGCCAAGAGTGGGGAGTCTACGAGCAGTACTTC. This codes for CASSQEWGVYEQYF.

This chain links TRBV25-1 with TRBJ1-2; D is unresolved. V lost 6 bases, J lost 4 bases, and 12 bases lay in between. The CDR3 length is 13 residues. Germline V gene sequence: CDR1 MGHDK, CDR2 SYGVNS. The CDR3 protein is CASRDQSPYGYTF. DNA for the CDR3: TGTGCCAGCAGGGACCAATCTCCCTATGGCTACACCTTC.

This clonotype came up a few times. The chain links TRBV7-2 to TRBJ1-5; D perhaps matches TRBD1 (5 bases). CDR1 and CDR2 from the germline V gene are SGHTA and FQGNSA. V was trimmed by 6 bases and J by 3 bases, leaving 12 bases between them. The length of the CDR3 is 14 residues. The CDR3 DNA sequence: TGTGCCAGCAGTACAACGGGACCCAATCAGCCCCAGCATTTT. This sequence encodes CASSTTGPNQPQHF.

This clonotype was seen more than once but under ten times. The chain recombines TRBV5-6 with TRBJ1-2; TRBD1 is a possible D gene (6 bases). The germline V gene encodes CDR1 SGHDT and CDR2 YYEEEE. The CDR3 sequence is 13 residues long. Trimming cost V 3 bases and J 1 base, with 7 bases left between them. CDR3 DNA: TGTGCCAGCAGCTCGGACAGTAACTATGGCTACACCTTC. The encoded protein is CASSSDSNYGYTF.

Ten or more counts support this clonotype. V gene TRBV7-3 combines with J gene TRBJ2-3; the D is unclear. This CDR3 is 14 amino acids long. V was clipped by 2 bases and J by 0 bases, with 6 bases between them. The germline gives CDR1 SGHTA, CDR2 FQGTGA. CDR3 region: CASSLVTSTDTQYF. In nucleotides, the CDR3 is TGTGCCAGCAGCTTAGTCACTAGCACAGATACGCAGTATTTT. Full variable domain (remainder filled in from reference TRBV7-3 and TRBJ2-3): GAGVSQTPSNKVTEKGKYVELRCDPISGHTALYWYRQSLGQGPEFLIYFQGTGAADDSGLPNDRFFAVRPEGSVSTLKIQRTERGDSAVYLCASSLVTSTDTQYFGPGTRLTVL.

There are a few counts of this clonotype. This chain links TRBV6-1 with TRBJ2-1; tentative D call: TRBD2 (5 bases). This CDR3 is 15 amino acids long. Germline loops: CDR1 MNHNS, CDR2 SASEGT. V gave up 6 bases and J gave up 7 bases, with 19 bases separating them. The CDR3 loop is CASSPRGSLRNEQFF. In nucleotides, the CDR3 is TGTGCCAGCAGCCCTCGGGGATCTCTTCGGAATGAGCAGTTCTTC.

This clonotype was observed at least ten times. This rearrangement joins TRBV11-2 to TRBJ2-1; weak D call: TRBD2 (5 bases). Deletions cut 5 bases from V and 6 bases from J, with 14 bases between. Germline values: CDR1 SGHAT, CDR2 FQNNGV. The CDR3 runs 14 residues. CDR3 in DNA: TGTGCCAGCAGCCCTCTCCCGAGGGCCAATGAGCAGTTCTTC. It is translated as CASSPLPRANEQFF.

This clonotype was observed at least ten times. V usage is TRBV10-1 and J usage is TRBJ1-5; D remains ambiguous. The CDR3 runs to 16 residues. Germline values: CDR1 WNHNN, CDR2 SYGVQD (reference sequence). V lost 7 bases and J lost 2, with 18 bases in between. The CDR3 sequence is CASNSRPPEGNQPQHF. For the CDR3, the DNA is TGCGCCAGCAATTCGAGGCCCCCCGAAGGCAATCAGCCCCAGCATTTT.

The rearrangement joins TRBV20-1 to TRBJ2-2; D perhaps matches TRBD2 (5 bases). The V and J ends lost 6 bases and 7 bases respectively, with 15 bases between them. This CDR3 spans 13 amino acids. Germline lookup yields CDR1 DFQATT and CDR2 SNEGSKA (reference sequence). The CDR3 sequence: CSARTLEVGELFF. The CDR3 region has the DNA TGCAGTGCCCGAACACTAGAAGTCGGGGAGCTGTTTTTT.

This clonotype occurred many times. This chain joins TRBV5-1 and TRBJ2-2; D is undetermined. V was shortened by 0 bases and J by 0 bases, with 3 bases between the two germline ends. This CDR3 spans 14 amino acids. Germline CDR1 SGHRS, CDR2 YFSETQ. CDR3 sequence (DNA): TGCGCCAGCAGCTTGGGCTCGAACACCGGGGAGCTGTTTTTT. Amino acid sequence: CASSLGSNTGELFF.

The table lists this clonotype with a few counts. The chain links TRBV4-1 to TRBJ2-3; perhaps TRBD1 as D (6 bases). With 0 bases removed from V and 6 bases from J, the gap between germline ends came to 10 bases. CDR1 is MGHRA, CDR2 YSYEKL, per germline. The CDR3 loop spans 14 amino acids. The CDR3: CASSQETGTDTQYF. CDR3 coding DNA: TGCGCCAGCAGCCAAGAAACAGGGACGGATACGCAGTATTTT.

The V gene is TRBV20-1, the J gene TRBJ2-1; 7 bases are a match to TRBD2. Germline trimming cut 0 bases from V and 3 bases from J; bases unmatched to any gene: 5. CDR1 and CDR2 from the germline V gene are DFQATT and SNEGSKA (reference sequence). The CDR3 contains 15 residues. CDR3 in DNA: TGCAGTGCTAGAGAGCCTGGGGGGGACTACAATGAGCAGTTCTTC. Encoded protein: CSAREPGGDYNEQFF.

This clonotype was counted a few times. V is TRBV29-1 and J is TRBJ1-4, with D perhaps matching TRBD1 (5 bases). Trimming cost V 5 bases and J 4 bases, with 17 bases left between them. The germline gives CDR1 SQVTM, CDR2 ANQGSEA. The CDR3 loop spans 15 amino acids. In nucleotides, the CDR3 is TGCAGCGTTACCGGGACTCCCGCGGGTAATGAAAAACTGTTTTTT. It is translated as CSVTGTPAGNEKLFF.

This chain links TRBV7-2 with TRBJ2-5; 9 bases agree with TRBD2. Germline V gene lookup returns CDR1 SGHTA and CDR2 FQGNSA. Germline trimming cut 8 bases from V and 5 bases from J; bases unmatched to any gene: 6. This CDR3 spans 13 amino acids. The CDR3: CASCGGAGETQYF. DNA for the CDR3: TGTGCCAGCTGCGGGGGGGCCGGGGAGACCCAGTACTTC.

The rearrangement joins TRBV4-1 to TRBJ2-1; D remains unclear. The germline V gene has CDR1 MGHRA and CDR2 YSYEKL. The V end was cut by 5 bases, the J end by 0 bases, with 11 bases between. This CDR3 contains 15 residues. The CDR3 DNA sequence: TGCGCCAGCAGCGCCAGGTCTCCCTCCTACAATGAGCAGTTCTTC. It translates to CASSARSPSYNEQFF.

This clonotype was picked up a small number of times. The chain joins TRBV7-9 to TRBJ1-2; possible D gene TRBD1, 5 bases. Looked up from germline, CDR1 is SEHNR and CDR2 is FQNEAQ (reference sequence). The CDR3 sequence is 11 residues long. Trimming removed 5 bases at V and 7 bases at J, with 8 bases between. The CDR3 sequence: CASSPRAGYTF. CDR3 coding DNA: TGTGCCAGCAGCCCCAGGGCTGGCTACACCTTC.

This clonotype was seen a handful of times. V and J are TRBV19 and TRBJ2-3; 7 nucleotides line up with TRBD1. This CDR3 is built from 14 residues. V was clipped by 10 bases and J by 2 bases; unmatched bases: 9. Germline loops: CDR1 LNHDA, CDR2 SQIVND (reference sequence). CDR3 bases: TGTGCCACCGCAACACAGGGGAACACAGATACGCAGTATTTT. Amino acid sequence: CATATQGNTDTQYF.

There are a few counts of this clonotype. The chain carries TRBV5-1 and TRBJ2-3; the D call may be TRBD1 or TRBD2 (6 bases each). CDR3 length: 17 amino acids. Germline CDR1 and CDR2: SGHRS and YFSETQ. V dropped 4 bases and J dropped 3 bases, with 21 bases sitting between them. The CDR3 reads CASSAGLGGLRTDTQYF. Written as DNA, the CDR3 is TGCGCCAGCAGCGCTGGCCTTGGGGGGCTGAGGACAGATACGCAGTATTTT.